The rows below give T cell receptor beta chains drawn from one sample of a study. A single record per CDR3 protein comes from TCRdb applying MiXCR to the 5' RACE reads. The sample holds nearly 55,000 distinct CDR3 sequences, roughly a sixth seen once. The sample taken for sequencing was naive CD4+ T cells sorted from blood. The receptors here all came from a female donor with breast cancer. Each CDR3 is given with its conserved first and last residue. The D gene is left open where the match is weak. The size entry is marked missing in some rows and otherwise reads once, few, many or a size class.

V: TRBV7-6
size: few
D: .
J: TRBJ2-1
DNA: TGTGCCAGCAGCTTAGTATTAGGGGGGGGTGAGCAGTTCTTC
CDR3: CASSLVLGGGEQFF

V: TRBV20-1
size: .
D: TRBD2
J: TRBJ2-4
DNA: TGCAGTGCTAGACCGCCATCCGGGACTAGCGGGACTCAAAACATTCAGTACTTC
CDR3: CSARPPSGTSGTQNIQYF

V: TRBV10-3
size: .
D: TRBD1
J: TRBJ2-7
DNA: TGTGCCATCAGTGGGACAGGGGGTTCCTACGAGCAGTACTTC
CDR3: CAISGTGGSYEQYF

V: TRBV18
size: .
D: TRBD1
J: TRBJ1-6
DNA: TGTGCCAGCTCACCACGAATGACAGGGGGTAATTCACCCCTCCACTTT
CDR3: CASSPRMTGGNSPLHF

V: TRBV12-3/TRBV12-4
size: many
D: .
J: TRBJ2-7
DNA: TGTGCCAGCAGCCTAGCCCAAGTGGGGGGACCCGAGCAGTACTTC
CDR3: CASSLAQVGGPEQYF

V: TRBV7-2
size: once
D: .
J: TRBJ2-7
DNA: TGTGCCAGCAGCCCAGAGACGGTCGCCGAGCAGTACTTC
CDR3: CASSPETVAEQYF

V: TRBV4-2
size: few
D: TRBD1
J: TRBJ2-2
DNA: TGTGCCAGCAGCCCCGGGACAGCAGACACCGGGGAGCTGTTTTTT
CDR3: CASSPGTADTGELFF

V: TRBV20-1
size: .
D: .
J: TRBJ1-1
DNA: TGCAGTGCCATACAGGGTCTGGGGAACACTGAAGCTTCCTTT
CDR3: CSAIQGLGNTEASF

V: TRBV20-1
size: many
D: TRBD1
J: TRBJ2-1
DNA: TGCAGTGCTCGGACAGGGGGGCGGAATGAGCAGTTCTTC
CDR3: CSARTGGRNEQFF

V: TRBV5-1
size: few
D: .
J: TRBJ2-3
DNA: TGCGCCAGCACCCCCCCGGGGGGCACAGATACGCAGTATTTT
CDR3: CASTPPGGTDTQYF

V: TRBV9
size: few
D: TRBD1
J: TRBJ1-4
DNA: TGTGCCAGCAGCGTATCCCCCGGGACAGGGGGGGAAAAACTGTTTTTT
CDR3: CASSVSPGTGGEKLFF

V: TRBV4-1
size: few
D: .
J: TRBJ1-1
DNA: TGCGCCAGCAGCCAAGTTTTGGGACAACCGAACACTGAAGCTTTCTTT
CDR3: CASSQVLGQPNTEAFF

V: TRBV5-1
size: .
D: .
J: TRBJ2-5
DNA: TGCGCCAGCAGCTTGGCCAGGGGAGAGACCCAGTACTTC
CDR3: CASSLARGETQYF

V: TRBV5-1
size: few
D: .
J: TRBJ2-5
DNA: TGCGCCAGCAGCGCCAGGGGCCAAGAGACCCAGTACTTC
CDR3: CASSARGQETQYF

V: TRBV20-1
size: few
D: TRBD1
J: TRBJ1-4
DNA: TGCAGTGCCCGACAGGGGGGGGCAACTAATGAAAAACTGTTTTTT
CDR3: CSARQGGATNEKLFF

V: TRBV5-1
size: few
D: TRBD1
J: TRBJ1-2
DNA: TGCGCCAGCAGCCTCGACCAGGGACAGGGAGTGATCTATGGCTACACCTTC
CDR3: CASSLDQGQGVIYGYTF

V: TRBV7-8
size: .
D: .
J: TRBJ1-5
DNA: TGTGCCAGCAGCCTAGGACACATTAGCAATCAGCCCCAGCATTTT
CDR3: CASSLGHISNQPQHF

V: TRBV5-5
size: .
D: TRBD1
J: TRBJ2-7
DNA: TGTGCCAGCAGCTCGGGGACAGGGGTGGCCTACGAGCAGTACTTC
CDR3: CASSSGTGVAYEQYF

V: TRBV7-3
size: .
D: TRBD2
J: TRBJ2-1
DNA: TGTGCCAGCAGCCTAATTGGCCCCCCTCCCTCCCTAGCGGGATGGCGGGGCGATGAGCAGTTCTTC
CDR3: CASSLIGPPPSLAGWRGDEQFF

V: TRBV5-1
size: .
D: .
J: TRBJ2-4
DNA: TGCGCCAGCAGCTCCCAGGGGACGATTTGGCACTTC
CDR3: CASSSQGTIWHF

V: TRBV5-5
size: .
D: .
J: TRBJ2-6
DNA: TGTGCCAGCAGCTTGGACCCGACTCCTGGGTCGGCTGGGGCCAACGTCCTGACTTTC
CDR3: CASSLDPTPGSAGANVLTF

V: TRBV7-9
size: medium-sized
D: TRBD1
J: TRBJ2-7
DNA: TGTGCCAGCAGCGCCTGGACAGGGCAGTACTTC
CDR3: CASSAWTGQYF

V: TRBV10-3
size: .
D: .
J: TRBJ1-2
DNA: TGTGCCATCAGTGATGAAAGTAGGGCAGGGGCAGGTAGCTACACCTTC
CDR3: CAISDESRAGAGSYTF

V: TRBV28
size: few
D: .
J: TRBJ2-4
DNA: TGTGCCAGCAGTCCAACCCGACAGGGAGGGGACATTCAGTACTTC
CDR3: CASSPTRQGGDIQYF

V: TRBV20-1
size: few
D: TRBD1
J: TRBJ1-1
DNA: TGCAGTGCTAGTTACAGGGGTGGAACTGAAGCTTTCTTT
CDR3: CSASYRGGTEAFF

V: TRBV18
size: .
D: TRBD2
J: TRBJ2-1
DNA: TGTGCCAGCTCACCGTCTAGCGGGAGATTATCCTACAATGAGCAGTTCTTC
CDR3: CASSPSSGRLSYNEQFF

V: TRBV7-9
size: few
D: TRBD1
J: TRBJ1-1
DNA: TGTGCCAGCAGCTGGACAGGGGAAACTGAAGCTTTCTTT
CDR3: CASSWTGETEAFF

V: TRBV20-1
size: few
D: .
J: TRBJ1-6
DNA: TGCAGTGCAATAGGTGGGGGGAATTCACCCCTCCACTTT
CDR3: CSAIGGGNSPLHF

V: TRBV5-1
size: few
D: TRBD1
J: TRBJ1-2
DNA: TGCGCCAGCAGCTTGGTCGTGACAGGGCCGACAAGCACGGGCTACACCTTC
CDR3: CASSLVVTGPTSTGYTF

V: TRBV5-1
size: many
D: .
J: TRBJ1-5
DNA: TGCGCCAGCAGCTTGGCAGGTGTTTACAATCAGCCCCAGCATTTT
CDR3: CASSLAGVYNQPQHF

V: TRBV7-9
size: few
D: .
J: TRBJ2-2
DNA: TGTGCCACCAGGCCGGGGGACACCGGGGAGCTGTTTTTT
CDR3: CATRPGDTGELFF

V: TRBV6-6
size: few
D: TRBD1
J: TRBJ1-1
DNA: TGTGCCAGCAGTTACCAGGGGGTAGGCGCTGAAGCTTTCTTT
CDR3: CASSYQGVGAEAFF

V: TRBV20-1
size: .
D: .
J: TRBJ2-7
DNA: TGCAGTGCTAGCCACTCAGGGGGGTCAGGGTACGAGCAGTACTTC
CDR3: CSASHSGGSGYEQYF

V: TRBV7-6
size: medium-sized
D: .
J: TRBJ2-3
DNA: TGTGCCAGCAGCCAGGCAGGAGCTAGCACAGATACGCAGTATTTT
CDR3: CASSQAGASTDTQYF

V: TRBV5-1
size: .
D: .
J: TRBJ1-1
DNA: TGCGCCAGCAGCTTGGGGGGGGACACTGAAGCTTTCTTT
CDR3: CASSLGGDTEAFF

V: TRBV12-3/TRBV12-4
size: .
D: TRBD2
J: TRBJ2-1
DNA: TGTGCCAGCAGTCTTACGGCTAGCGGGATTGGTGAGCAGTTCTTC
CDR3: CASSLTASGIGEQFF

V: TRBV9
size: few
D: TRBD1
J: TRBJ2-6
DNA: TGTGCCAGCAGCGTAGGACCCTTATACAGGGGAACTGGGGCCAACGTCCTGACTTTC
CDR3: CASSVGPLYRGTGANVLTF

V: TRBV12-3/TRBV12-4
size: .
D: TRBD1
J: TRBJ2-7
DNA: TGTGCCAGCAGTTTAGGCGGGACAGGGGGCTACGAGCAGTACTTC
CDR3: CASSLGGTGGYEQYF

V: TRBV7-8
size: .
D: TRBD1
J: TRBJ2-7
DNA: TGTGCCAGCAGCCAAAATAATCCGGGACAGGGGTCTGACGAGCAGTACTTC
CDR3: CASSQNNPGQGSDEQYF

V: TRBV10-2
size: many
D: .
J: TRBJ1-1
DNA: TGCGCCAGCAGTGGTGGGGGAATCGGAACCGAAGCTTTCTTT
CDR3: CASSGGGIGTEAFF

V: TRBV5-1
size: few
D: .
J: TRBJ2-5
DNA: TGCGCCAGCAGCTTGGGGACGGCGCAAGAGACCCAGTACTTC
CDR3: CASSLGTAQETQYF

V: TRBV7-9
size: many
D: TRBD1
J: TRBJ1-2
DNA: TGTGCCAGCAATACCTTTAAGGGGACAGACTATGGCTACACCTTC
CDR3: CASNTFKGTDYGYTF

V: TRBV7-2
size: many
D: .
J: TRBJ2-4
DNA: TGTGCCAGCAGCTTAGCTGGCATTCAGTACTTC
CDR3: CASSLAGIQYF

V: TRBV9
size: many
D: TRBD1
J: TRBJ2-1
DNA: TGTGCCAGCAGCGCTAGAATCCGGGACAGGGTCTATGAGCAGTTCTTC
CDR3: CASSARIRDRVYEQFF

V: TRBV24-1
size: .
D: .
J: TRBJ1-1
DNA: TGTGCCACCAGTGTTGGCCGAGGGGGCACTGAAGCTTTCTTT
CDR3: CATSVGRGGTEAFF

V: TRBV7-2
size: .
D: .
J: TRBJ2-3
DNA: TGTGCCAGCAGCCTTAGGATACAGGGCACAGATACGCAGTATTTT
CDR3: CASSLRIQGTDTQYF

V: TRBV6-5
size: many
D: .
J: TRBJ2-3
DNA: TGTGCCAGCCGAGACCGGGCCCCGGGACCCACAGATACGCAGTATTTT
CDR3: CASRDRAPGPTDTQYF

V: TRBV12-3/TRBV12-4
size: few
D: .
J: TRBJ1-3
DNA: TGTGCCAGCAGTTCTTATCAGGGGTCGGGCAACTCTGGAAACACCATATATTTT
CDR3: CASSSYQGSGNSGNTIYF

V: TRBV3-1
size: .
D: .
J: TRBJ2-5
DNA: TGTGCCAGCAGTCGACAGCAAGAGACCCAGCACTTC
CDR3: CASSRQQETQHF

V: TRBV9
size: .
D: .
J: TRBJ1-6
DNA: TGTGCCAGCAGCCCTCTGGGGGTCCCTGATTCACCCCTCCACTTT
CDR3: CASSPLGVPDSPLHF

V: TRBV6-5
size: .
D: TRBD2
J: TRBJ2-2
DNA: TGTGCCAGCAGTTACTCGAGACTAGCGAGCACCGGGGAGCTGTTTTTT
CDR3: CASSYSRLASTGELFF

V: TRBV29-1
size: few
D: TRBD2
J: TRBJ2-3
DNA: TGCAGCGTTGGGAGCGGGGGGGCCGCAGATACGCAGTATTTT
CDR3: CSVGSGGAADTQYF

V: TRBV27
size: many
D: .
J: TRBJ2-7
DNA: TGTGCCAGCAGTTATCGACAGGATGGGTACGAGCAGTACTTC
CDR3: CASSYRQDGYEQYF

V: TRBV5-1
size: .
D: TRBD1
J: TRBJ2-4
DNA: TGCGCCAGCAGCACTACCTTCCGGGACAGCTCTCGTGGGGACAAAAACATTCAGTACTTC
CDR3: CASSTTFRDSSRGDKNIQYF

V: TRBV4-1
size: many
D: .
J: TRBJ1-3
DNA: TGCGCCAGCAGCCAAGGGGGTCGCGGGCGTAGCTCTGGAAACACCATATATTTT
CDR3: CASSQGGRGRSSGNTIYF